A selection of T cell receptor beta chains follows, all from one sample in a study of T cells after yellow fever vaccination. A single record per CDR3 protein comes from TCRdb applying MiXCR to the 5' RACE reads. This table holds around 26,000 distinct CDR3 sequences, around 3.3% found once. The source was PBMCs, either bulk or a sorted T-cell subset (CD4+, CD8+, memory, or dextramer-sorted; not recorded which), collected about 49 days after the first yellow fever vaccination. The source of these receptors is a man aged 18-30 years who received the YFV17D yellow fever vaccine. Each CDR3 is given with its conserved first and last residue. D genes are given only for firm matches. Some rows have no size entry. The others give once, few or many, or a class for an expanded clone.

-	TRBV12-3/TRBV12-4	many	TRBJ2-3	CASSPTGRGPDTQYF	TGTGCCAGCAGTCCCACCGGGAGAGGTCCAGATACGCAGTATTTT
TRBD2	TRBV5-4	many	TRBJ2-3	CAIHSGGAADTQYF	TGTGCCATCCATAGCGGGGGGGCCGCAGATACGCAGTATTTT
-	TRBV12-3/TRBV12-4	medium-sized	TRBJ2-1	CASSFEDNEQFF	TGTGCCAGCAGTTTTGAGGACAATGAGCAGTTCTTC
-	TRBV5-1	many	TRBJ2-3	CASSLDRDTQYF	TGCGCCAGCAGCTTGGATAGGGATACGCAGTATTTT
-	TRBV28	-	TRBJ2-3	CASSFGPSDTTDTQYF	TGTGCCAGCAGTTTTGGGCCGAGTGATACCACAGATACGCAGTATTTT
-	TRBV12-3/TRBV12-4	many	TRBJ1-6	CASSWGVGTNSPLHF	TGTGCCAGCAGTTGGGGTGTTGGGACCAATTCACCCCTCCACTTT
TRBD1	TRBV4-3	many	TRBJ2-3	CASSQSPGGGLADTQYF	TGCGCCAGCAGCCAGTCCCCAGGGGGTGGTTTAGCAGATACGCAGTATTTT
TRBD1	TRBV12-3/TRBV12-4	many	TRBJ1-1	CASRPGQGHTEAFF	TGTGCCAGCAGGCCGGGACAGGGACACACTGAAGCTTTCTTT
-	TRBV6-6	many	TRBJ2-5	CASSTGDIETQYF	TGTGCCAGCAGTACCGGGGACATAGAGACCCAGTACTTC
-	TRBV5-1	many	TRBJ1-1	CASSLDQGWGAFF	TGCGCCAGCAGCTTGGACCAGGGGTGGGGAGCTTTCTTT
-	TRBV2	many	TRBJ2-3	CASGLDTQYF	TGTGCCAGCGGACTAGATACGCAGTATTTT
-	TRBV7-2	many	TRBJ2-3	CASSLDRGGLDTQYF	TGTGCCAGCAGCTTAGATAGGGGGGGGCTAGATACGCAGTATTTT
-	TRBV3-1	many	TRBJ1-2	CASSPIHTYGYTF	TGTGCCAGCAGCCCGATCCATACGTATGGCTACACCTTC
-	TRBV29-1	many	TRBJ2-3	CSVEAGRGQPDTQYF	TGCAGCGTTGAAGCTGGGCGGGGGCAACCAGATACGCAGTATTTT
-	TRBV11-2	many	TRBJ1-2	CASSSIRTDYNYGYTF	TGTGCCAGCAGCTCAATAAGGACGGATTACAACTATGGCTACACCTTC
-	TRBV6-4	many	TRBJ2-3	CASSRGPNTDTQYF	TGTGCCAGCAGCCGGGGGCCAAACACAGATACGCAGTATTTT
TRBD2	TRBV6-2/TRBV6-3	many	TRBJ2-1	CASSYSAPSGVYNEQFF	TGTGCCAGCAGTTACTCGGCCCCTAGCGGGGTATACAATGAGCAGTTCTTC
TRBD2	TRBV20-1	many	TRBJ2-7	CSAGRVGYEQYF	TGCAGTGCGGGGAGGGTTGGGTACGAGCAGTACTTC
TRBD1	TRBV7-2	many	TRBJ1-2	CASSLAGGGGYTF	TGTGCCAGCAGCTTGGCAGGGGGCGGAGGCTACACCTTC
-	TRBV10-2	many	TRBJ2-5	CASTGAQETQYF	TGCGCCAGCACCGGTGCTCAAGAGACCCAGTACTTC
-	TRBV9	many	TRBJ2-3	CASSVGSGDTQYF	TGTGCCAGCAGCGTAGGAAGCGGTGATACGCAGTATTTT
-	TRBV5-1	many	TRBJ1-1	CASSLVIGAGEAFF	TGCGCCAGCAGCTTGGTTATTGGGGCAGGGGAGGCTTTCTTT
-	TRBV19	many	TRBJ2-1	CASSIRPPGLTTNEQFF	TGTGCCAGTAGTATAAGGCCACCAGGGTTGACTACCAATGAGCAGTTCTTC
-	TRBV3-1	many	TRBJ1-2	CASSYTAFEGYTF	TGTGCCAGCAGCTACACGGCGTTTGAGGGCTACACCTTC
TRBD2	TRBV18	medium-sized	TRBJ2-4	CASSPAGGGNIQYF	TGTGCCAGCTCACCAGCGGGGGGTGGAAACATTCAGTACTTC
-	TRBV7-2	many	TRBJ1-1	CASSLPPGNTEAFF	TGTGCCAGCAGCCTCCCGCCGGGAAACACTGAAGCTTTCTTT
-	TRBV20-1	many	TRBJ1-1	CSARPMTVGLTEAFF	TGCAGTGCTAGACCGATGACAGTGGGGCTCACTGAAGCTTTCTTT
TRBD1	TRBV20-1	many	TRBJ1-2	CSAPTFDRAYGYTF	TGCAGTGCACCGACCTTTGACAGGGCCTATGGCTACACCTTC
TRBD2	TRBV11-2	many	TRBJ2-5	CASSPGRGGQETQYF	TGTGCCAGCAGCCCGGGGCGGGGAGGGCAAGAGACCCAGTACTTC
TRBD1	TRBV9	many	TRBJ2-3	CASSRDRVTDTQYF	TGTGCCAGCAGCCGGGACAGGGTAACAGATACGCAGTATTTT
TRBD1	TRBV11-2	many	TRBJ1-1	CASSLRGGTGELNTEAFF	TGTGCCAGCAGCTTAAGGGGCGGGACAGGGGAACTGAACACTGAAGCTTTCTTT
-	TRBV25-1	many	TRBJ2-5	CASSVLGTGRKETQYF	TGTGCCAGCAGTGTATTGGGGACTGGAAGAAAAGAGACCCAGTACTTC
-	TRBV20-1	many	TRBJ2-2	CSASVGNTGELFF	TGCAGTGCTAGTGTCGGGAACACCGGGGAGCTGTTTTTT
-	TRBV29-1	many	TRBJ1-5	CSCPGPQHF	TGCAGCTGTCCAGGGCCCCAGCATTTT
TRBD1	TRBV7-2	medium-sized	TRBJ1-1	CASSLNPGTGNTEAFF	TGTGCCAGCAGCTTAAACCCCGGGACAGGGAACACTGAAGCTTTCTTT
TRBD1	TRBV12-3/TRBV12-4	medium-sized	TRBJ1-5	CASTPQGVLDQPQHF	TGTGCCAGCACCCCACAGGGGGTGTTGGATCAGCCCCAGCATTTT
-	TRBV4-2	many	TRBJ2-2	CASSQDTLGAGTGELFF	TGTGCCAGCAGCCAAGATACGCTGGGGGCGGGCACCGGGGAGCTGTTTTTT
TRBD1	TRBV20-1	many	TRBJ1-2	CSASFQGVDGGYTF	TGCAGTGCTAGTTTCCAGGGGGTTGATGGTGGCTACACCTTC
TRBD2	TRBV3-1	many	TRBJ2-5	CASSQDRLTGGAEETQYF	TGTGCCAGCAGCCAAGACCGACTTACCGGGGGGGCGGAAGAGACCCAGTACTTC
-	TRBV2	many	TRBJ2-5	CASSEEGTPWGQYF	TGTGCCAGCAGTGAAGAGGGGACTCCCTGGGGCCAGTACTTC
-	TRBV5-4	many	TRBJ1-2	CASSLQRSGYTF	TGTGCCAGCAGCCTTCAGCGTAGTGGCTACACCTTC
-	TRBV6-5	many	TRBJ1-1	CASNQLGTNRAFF	TGTGCCAGCAATCAGCTAGGGACAAACCGGGCTTTCTTT
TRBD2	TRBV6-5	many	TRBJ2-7	CASSYSSGGTYEQYF	TGTGCCAGCAGTTACTCTAGCGGGGGCACCTACGAGCAGTACTTC
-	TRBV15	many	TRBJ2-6	CATSRYRGGGANVLTF	TGTGCCACCAGCAGATACAGGGGAGGTGGGGCCAACGTCCTGACTTTC
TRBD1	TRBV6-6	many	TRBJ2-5	CASRTDRAQYF	TGTGCCAGCAGAACAGACAGGGCCCAGTACTTC
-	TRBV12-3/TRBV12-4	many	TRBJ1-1	CASSLIEVLGTEAFF	TGTGCCAGCAGTTTGATCGAGGTACTTGGGACTGAAGCTTTCTTT
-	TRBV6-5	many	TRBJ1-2	CASSYSSSLTYGYTF	TGTGCCAGCAGTTACTCGAGTAGTCTGACGTATGGCTACACCTTC
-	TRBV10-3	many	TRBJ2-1	CAIRGQWAQFF	TGTGCCATCAGAGGTCAGTGGGCGCAGTTCTTC
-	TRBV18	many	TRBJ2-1	CASSGVLSSYNEQFF	TGTGCCAGCTCAGGTGTATTAAGCTCCTACAATGAGCAGTTCTTC
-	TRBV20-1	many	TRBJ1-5	CSASISTASNQPQHF	TGCAGTGCTAGTATCTCGACGGCTAGCAATCAGCCCCAGCATTTT
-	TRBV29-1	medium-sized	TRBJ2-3	CSVGISGRTDTQYF	TGCAGCGTTGGAATTAGCGGAAGGACAGATACGCAGTATTTT
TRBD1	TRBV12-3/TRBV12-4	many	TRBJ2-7	CASSRDSYEQYF	TGTGCCAGCAGTAGGGACAGCTACGAGCAGTACTTC
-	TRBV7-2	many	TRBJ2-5	CASSLSQGQTQYF	TGTGCCAGCAGCTTGTCCCAGGGTCAGACCCAGTACTTC